This T cell receptor (beta chain) emerged from a study of shared clonotypes between healthy human individuals. Study-wide context: The plates for each donor numbered three CD4 naive, three CD4 memory, two CD8 naive and one CD8 memory.

The donor cohort consisted entirely of Caucasian adults residing in Nashville, Tennessee. The DNA input per sorted-subset replicate PCR was 150 to 200 ng, corresponding to some 30,000 T cell genomes. Generated by immunoSEQ multiplex PCR, the TCRdb table keeps only in-frame clones and is missing some. The sample lists about 2 million clones, over 85% seen once, with about 0.13% in the top ten. This TCR was recovered from a man aged 18 to 35 in good health. The specimen was naive CD4+ T cells sorted from blood. Subset meaning: CD45RA+ positively selected.

The DNA for the CDR3 is TGTGCCAGCTCACCTCGGGACCGGGAGACCCAGTACTTC. Amino acids: CASSPRDRETQYF. The chain employs TRBV18 and TRBJ2-5; D assignment may be TRBD1 or TRBD2 (5 bases each). Trimming removed 3 bases from V and 5 bases from J, with 10 bases in between. CDR1 KGHSH and CDR2 LQKENI come from the germline V gene. The CDR3 loop spans 13 amino acids.